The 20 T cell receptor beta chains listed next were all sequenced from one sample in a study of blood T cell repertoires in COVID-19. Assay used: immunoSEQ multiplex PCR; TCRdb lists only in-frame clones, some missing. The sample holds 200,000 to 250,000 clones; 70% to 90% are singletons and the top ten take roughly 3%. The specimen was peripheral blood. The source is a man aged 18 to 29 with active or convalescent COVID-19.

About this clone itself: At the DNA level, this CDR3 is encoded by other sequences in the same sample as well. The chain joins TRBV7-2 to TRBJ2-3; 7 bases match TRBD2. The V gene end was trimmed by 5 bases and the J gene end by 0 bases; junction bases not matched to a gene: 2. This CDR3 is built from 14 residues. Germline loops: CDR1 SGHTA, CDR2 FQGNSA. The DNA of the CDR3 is TGTGCCAGCAGCCTTAGCGGGAGCACAGATACGCAGTATTTT. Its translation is CASSLSGSTDTQYF.

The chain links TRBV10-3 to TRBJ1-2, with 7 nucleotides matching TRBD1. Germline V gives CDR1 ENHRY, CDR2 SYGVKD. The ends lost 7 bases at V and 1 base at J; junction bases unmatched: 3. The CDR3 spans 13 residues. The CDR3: CAITRDSNYGYTF. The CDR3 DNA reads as TGTGCCATCACCCGGGACAGTAACTATGGCTACACCTTC.

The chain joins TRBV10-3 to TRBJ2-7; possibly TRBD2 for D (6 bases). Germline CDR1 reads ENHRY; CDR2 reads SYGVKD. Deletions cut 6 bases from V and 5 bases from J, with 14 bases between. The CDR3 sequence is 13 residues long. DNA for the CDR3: TGTGCCATCAGCCCGGGACTCAGGGACGAGCAGTACTTC. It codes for CAISPGLRDEQYF.

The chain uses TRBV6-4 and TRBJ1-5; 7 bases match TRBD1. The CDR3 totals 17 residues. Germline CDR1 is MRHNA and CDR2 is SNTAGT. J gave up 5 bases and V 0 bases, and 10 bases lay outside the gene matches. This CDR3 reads CASSDSVRTGPYQPQHF. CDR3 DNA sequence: TGTGCCAGCAGTGACTCGGTAAGGACAGGCCCCTATCAGCCCCAGCATTTT.

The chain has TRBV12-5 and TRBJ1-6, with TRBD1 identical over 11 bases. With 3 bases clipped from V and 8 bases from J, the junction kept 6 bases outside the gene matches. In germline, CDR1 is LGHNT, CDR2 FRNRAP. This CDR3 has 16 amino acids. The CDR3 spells CASGLWTGGSYSPLHF. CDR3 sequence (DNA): TGTGCTAGTGGTTTATGGACAGGGGGCAGTTATTCACCCCTCCACTTT.

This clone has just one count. The CDR3 region has the DNA TGTGCCAGCTCTGTGGACAGATCCTACGAGCAGTACTTC. Its translation is CASSVDRSYEQYF. The genes are TRBV18 and TRBJ2-7, with a tentative D call TRBD1 (6 bases). Germline V lookup: CDR1 KGHSH, CDR2 LQKENI. The CDR3 covers 13 residues. Trimming pared 6 bases from V and 1 base from J, leaving 10 bases between.

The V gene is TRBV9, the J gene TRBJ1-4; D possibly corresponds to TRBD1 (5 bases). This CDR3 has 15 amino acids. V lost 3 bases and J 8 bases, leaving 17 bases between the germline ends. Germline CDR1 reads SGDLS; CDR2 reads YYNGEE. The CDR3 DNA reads TGTGCCAGCAGCGCCGGGGGAGGACGTGGGGAAAAACTGTTTTTT. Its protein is CASSAGGGRGEKLFF.

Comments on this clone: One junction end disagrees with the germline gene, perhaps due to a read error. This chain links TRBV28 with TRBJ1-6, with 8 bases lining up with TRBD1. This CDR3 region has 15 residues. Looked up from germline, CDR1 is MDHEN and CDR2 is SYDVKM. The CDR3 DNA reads TGTGCCAGCAGTTCTTCTCCCCTTCAGGGGGCCCCCCCCCACTTT. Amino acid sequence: CASSSSPLQGAPPHF. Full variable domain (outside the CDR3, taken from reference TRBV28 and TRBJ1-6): DVKVTQSSRYLVKRTGEKVFLECVQDMDHENMFWYRQDPGLGLRLIYFSYDVKMKEKGDIPEGYSVSREKKERFSLILESASTNQTSMYLCASSSSPLQGAPPHFGNGTRLTVT.

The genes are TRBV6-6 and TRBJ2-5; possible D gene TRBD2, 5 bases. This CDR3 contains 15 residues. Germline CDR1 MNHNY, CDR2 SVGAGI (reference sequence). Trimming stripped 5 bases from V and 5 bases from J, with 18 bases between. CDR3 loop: CASSPSFRGWETQYF. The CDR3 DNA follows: TGTGCCAGCAGTCCCTCCTTCCGGGGATGGGAGACCCAGTACTTC.

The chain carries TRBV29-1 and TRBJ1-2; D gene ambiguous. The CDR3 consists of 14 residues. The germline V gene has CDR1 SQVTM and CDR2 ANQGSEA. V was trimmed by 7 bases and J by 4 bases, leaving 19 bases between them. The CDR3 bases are TGCAGCGCTACGACTTCCGAGGGAACCTATGGCTACACCTTC. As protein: CSATTSEGTYGYTF.

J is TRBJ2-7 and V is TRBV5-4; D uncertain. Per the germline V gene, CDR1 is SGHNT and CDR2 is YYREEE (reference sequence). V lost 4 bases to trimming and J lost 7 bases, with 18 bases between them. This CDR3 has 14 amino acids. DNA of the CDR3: TGTGCCAGCAGCCCTCCTCTCAGGCCTGGGGAGCAGTACTTC. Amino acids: CASSPPLRPGEQYF. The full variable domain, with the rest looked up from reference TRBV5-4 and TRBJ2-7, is ETGVTQSPTHLIKTRGQQVTLRCSSQSGHNTVSWYQQALGQGPQFIFQYYREEENGRGNFPPRFSGLQFPNYSSELNVNALELDDSALYLCASSPPLRPGEQYFGPGTRLTVT.

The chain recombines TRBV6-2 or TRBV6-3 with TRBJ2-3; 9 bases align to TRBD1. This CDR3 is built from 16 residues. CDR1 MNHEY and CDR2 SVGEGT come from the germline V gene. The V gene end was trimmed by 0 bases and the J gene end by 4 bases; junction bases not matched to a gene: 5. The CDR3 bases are TGTGCCAGCAGTTACTCCATTGGGGACAGGGCAGATACGCAGTATTTT. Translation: CASSYSIGDRADTQYF.

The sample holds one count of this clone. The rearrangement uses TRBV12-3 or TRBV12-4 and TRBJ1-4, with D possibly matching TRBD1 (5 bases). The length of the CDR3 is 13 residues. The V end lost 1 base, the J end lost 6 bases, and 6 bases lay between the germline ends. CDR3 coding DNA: TGTGCCAGCAGTTTAGGGGGGGATGAAAAACTGTTTTTT. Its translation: CASSLGGDEKLFF.

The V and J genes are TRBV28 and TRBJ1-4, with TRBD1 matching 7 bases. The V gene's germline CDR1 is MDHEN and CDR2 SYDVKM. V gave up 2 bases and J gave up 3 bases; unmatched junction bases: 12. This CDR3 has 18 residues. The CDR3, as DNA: TGTGCCAGCAGTTTAATTGGGCCGACGACAGGGCCTAATGAAAAACTGTTTTTT. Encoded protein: CASSLIGPTTGPNEKLFF.

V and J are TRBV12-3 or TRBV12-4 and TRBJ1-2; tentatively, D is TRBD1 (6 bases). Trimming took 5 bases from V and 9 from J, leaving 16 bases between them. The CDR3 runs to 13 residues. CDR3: CASSMGSQGRYTF. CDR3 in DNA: TGTGCCAGCAGTATGGGGTCACAGGGACGCTACACCTTC.

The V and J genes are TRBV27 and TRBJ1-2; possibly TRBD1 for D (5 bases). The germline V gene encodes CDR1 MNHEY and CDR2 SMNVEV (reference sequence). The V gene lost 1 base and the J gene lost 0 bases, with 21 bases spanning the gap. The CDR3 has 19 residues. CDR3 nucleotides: TGTGCCAGCAGTTTATATGGGGGGTTCGGGACGGCCCCTAACTATGGCTACACCTTC. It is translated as CASSLYGGFGTAPNYGYTF.

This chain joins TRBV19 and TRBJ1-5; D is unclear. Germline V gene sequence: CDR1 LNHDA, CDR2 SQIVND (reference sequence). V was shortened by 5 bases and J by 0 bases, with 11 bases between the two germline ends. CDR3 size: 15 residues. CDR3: CASSPQRVSNQPQHF. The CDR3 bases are TGTGCCAGTAGTCCCCAGAGGGTTAGCAATCAGCCCCAGCATTTT.

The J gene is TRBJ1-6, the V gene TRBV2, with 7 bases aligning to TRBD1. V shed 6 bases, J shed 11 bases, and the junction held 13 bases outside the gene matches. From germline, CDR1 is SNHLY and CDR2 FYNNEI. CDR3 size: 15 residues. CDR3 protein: CASRDRQGKETPLHF. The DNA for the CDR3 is TGTGCCAGCAGGGACCGACAGGGAAAAGAAACACCCCTCCACTTT.

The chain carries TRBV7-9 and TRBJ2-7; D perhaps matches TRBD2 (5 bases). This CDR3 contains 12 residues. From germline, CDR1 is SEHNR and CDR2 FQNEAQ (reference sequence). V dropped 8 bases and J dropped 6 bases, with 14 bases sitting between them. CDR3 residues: CASEGLAGEQYF. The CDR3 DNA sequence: TGTGCCAGCGAAGGGCTAGCTGGCGAGCAGTACTTC. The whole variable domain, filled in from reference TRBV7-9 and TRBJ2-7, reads DTGVSQNPRHKITKRGQNVTFRCDPISEHNRLYWYRQTLGQGPEFLTYFQNEAQLEKSRLLSDRFSAERPKGSFSTLEIQRTEQGDSAMYLCASEGLAGEQYFGPGTRLTVT.

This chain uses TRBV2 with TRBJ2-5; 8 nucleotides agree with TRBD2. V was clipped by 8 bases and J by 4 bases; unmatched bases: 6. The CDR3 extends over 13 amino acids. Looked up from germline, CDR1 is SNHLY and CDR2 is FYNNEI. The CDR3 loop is CASPGLDLETQYF. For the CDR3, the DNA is TGTGCCAGCCCGGGACTAGATTTAGAGACCCAGTACTTC.